The rows below give T cell receptor beta chains drawn from one sample of a study of blood T cell repertoires in COVID-19. Libraries were prepared by immunoSEQ multiplex PCR; TCRdb keeps only in-frame clonotypes and omits some of them. The sample includes 250,000 to 300,000 clones, around 88% of them seen just once. Sequencing was performed on peripheral blood. The receptors come from a woman in her twenties or thirties who had recovered from COVID-19. CDR3s include the opening cysteine and the closing phenylalanine or tryptophan. The D gene is left open where the match is weak. The size of a clone is reported for some rows only, either as once, few or many, or as a class for expanded clones.

>TRBD1|TRBV2|TRBJ2-7|-
TGTGCCAGCAGTACCCGGGACAGGGGGACCTACGAGCAGTACTTC
CASSTRDRGTYEQYF
>TRBD1|TRBV4-2|TRBJ1-2|few
TGTGCCAGCAGCACACCGGGACAGGTCTATGGCTACACCTTC
CASSTPGQVYGYTF
>-|TRBV2|TRBJ1-6|-
TGTGCCGCAGGGTCCCTAGGTTCACCCCTCCACTTT
CAAGSLGSPLHF
>-|TRBV18|TRBJ1-5|-
TGTGCCAGCTCACCACTTGTGGCAGGCGATAGCAATCAGCCCCAGCATTTT
CASSPLVAGDSNQPQHF
>-|TRBV11-1|TRBJ2-1|-
TGTGCCAGCAGCGGCGGATCCTACAATGAGCAGTTCTTC
CASSGGSYNEQFF
>TRBD1|TRBV15|TRBJ2-5|-
TGTGCCACCAGACTCGGGACAGATCAAGAGACCCAGTACTTC
CATRLGTDQETQYF
>-|TRBV3-1/TRBV3-2|TRBJ2-7|-
TGTGCCAGCAGCCAAGCCGCCGGGACCTACGAGCAGTACTTC
CASSQAAGTYEQYF
>-|TRBV27|TRBJ2-1|-
TGTGCCAGCTTGGACCTCGCGGGGAATGAGCAGTTCTTC
CASLDLAGNEQFF
>-|TRBV6-5|TRBJ1-5|-
TGTGCCAGCAGTCCACAGGGTTATCAGCCCCAGCATTTT
CASSPQGYQPQHF
>TRBD2|TRBV11-2|TRBJ2-1|-
TGTGCCAGCAGCTATAGCGGGGGGGGCTACAATGAGCAGTTCTTC
CASSYSGGGYNEQFF
>TRBD2|TRBV28|TRBJ2-1|-
TGTGCCAGCAGTTTAGATAGCGGGGGGAACAATGAGCAGTTCTTC
CASSLDSGGNNEQFF
>-|TRBV7-2|TRBJ1-5|-
TGTGCCAGCAGCTTAGATGGTCCGGAGCAATATCAGCCCCAGCATTTT
CASSLDGPEQYQPQHF
>-|TRBV9|TRBJ1-5|-
TGTGCCAGCAGCGTACCGGCCTCGACAGGTCAGCCCCAGCATTTT
CASSVPASTGQPQHF
>TRBD1|TRBV18|TRBJ2-1|-
TGTGCCAGCTCACGTACCGGGACAGGTTTTCCAGAGCAGTTCTTC
CASSRTGTGFPEQFF
>-|TRBV10-3|TRBJ2-7|-
TGTGCCATCAGTGAGACTGCGGAAATTCAGTACTTC
CAISETAEIQYF
>-|TRBV4-1|TRBJ2-7|-
TGCGCCAGCAGCCAAGGACAGCCCTTTGCCTACGAGCAGTACTTC
CASSQGQPFAYEQYF
>-|TRBV5-5|TRBJ1-1|-
TGTGCCAGCAGCTTGGAGGCAGGGGCGACCACTGAAGCTTTCTTT
CASSLEAGATTEAFF
>-|TRBV5-1|TRBJ2-1|-
TGCGCCAGCAGCTCGCTAGCCGGCGCCTACAATGAGCAGTTCTTC
CASSSLAGAYNEQFF
>-|TRBV7-9|TRBJ2-7|-
TGTGCCAGCAGCTCCCTCAAGACCACCGACGGAGGCGGCGAGCAGTACTTC
CASSSLKTTDGGGEQYF
>TRBD2|TRBV5-1|TRBJ2-3|-
TGCGCCAGCAGCTGGGGAGGGGAAGATACGCAGTATTTT
CASSWGGEDTQYF
>-|TRBV6-5|TRBJ1-2|-
TGTGCCAGCAGGGACTTCTGGGGCTACACCTTC
CASRDFWGYTF
>TRBD1|TRBV5-1|TRBJ1-4|-
TGCGCCAGCAGCCCCGGGACAGGGGGCTATGAAAAACTGTTTTTT
CASSPGTGGYEKLFF
>-|TRBV9|TRBJ1-6|few
TGTGCCAGCAGCGTGGGAGGGTTTGATAATTCACCCCTCCACTTT
CASSVGGFDNSPLHF
>-|TRBV27|TRBJ2-7|-
TGTGCCAGCTCAATTTCCCCCCCCCGGGCCTACGAGCAGTACTTC
CASSISPPRAYEQYF
>-|TRBV7-3|TRBJ2-3|-
TGTGCCAGCAGCCTCAACCTGAGGGCTGCGAGGGCAGATACGCAGTATTTT
CASSLNLRAARADTQYF
>TRBD1|TRBV28|TRBJ1-1|-
TGTGCCAGCAGCCTCGTCCCGGGACAGGGCCAGAACACTGAAGCTTTCTTT
CASSLVPGQGQNTEAFF
>-|TRBV7-8|TRBJ2-7|few
TGTGCCAGCAGCTCTCACCTGGTGGCGGGCAGGACCTACGAGCAGTACTTC
CASSSHLVAGRTYEQYF
>TRBD1|TRBV5-1|TRBJ1-1|-
TGCGCCAGCAGTTCCGACAGGGAGTTCGGGAACACTGAAGCTTTCTTT
CASSSDREFGNTEAFF
>TRBD1|TRBV5-1|TRBJ2-7|-
TGCGCCAGCAGCCCCGGACAGGGGGGGCTCGAGCAGTACTTC
CASSPGQGGLEQYF
>-|TRBV29-1|TRBJ1-1|-
TGCAGCGTTGAAGGGTCGGGGTCGGAAGCTTTCTTT
CSVEGSGSEAFF
>TRBD1|TRBV5-4|TRBJ2-1|-
TGTGCCAGCAGACAACTCACAGGGGGCGTTGAGCAGTTCTTC
CASRQLTGGVEQFF
>TRBD2|TRBV6-1|TRBJ2-1|-
TGTGCCAGCAGTGATATAGCGGGGAGCTCCTACAATGAGCAGTTCTTC
CASSDIAGSSYNEQFF
>TRBD1|TRBV28|TRBJ1-4|-
TGTGCCAGCAGTTCCGGACAGGGCTGGGAACTGTTTTTT
CASSSGQGWELFF
>-|TRBV5-6|TRBJ1-5|-
TGTGCCAGCAGCCTGCCGGGGGGTCAGCCCCAGCATTTT
CASSLPGGQPQHF
>-|TRBV7-6|TRBJ2-2|-
TGTGCCAGCAGGTCTCTCGGGGGAACCGGGGAGCTGTTTTTT
CASRSLGGTGELFF
>-|TRBV6-1|TRBJ1-2|-
TGTGCCGTCGGTGGGCAGGGTTCTAACTATGGCTACACCTTC
CAVGGQGSNYGYTF
>-|TRBV28|TRBJ2-7|-
TGTGCCAGCAGCGAGAGAGACGAGCAGTACTTC
CASSERDEQYF
>-|TRBV19|TRBJ1-6|-
TGTGCCAGTAGTATCGGCCAGAGGACCTATAATTCACCCCTCCACTTT
CASSIGQRTYNSPLHF
>TRBD1|TRBV5-4|TRBJ1-4|-
TGTGCCAGCAGCTCGGGACAGGGTAAAGATGAAAAACTGTTTTTT
CASSSGQGKDEKLFF
>TRBD1|TRBV7-3|TRBJ1-6|-
TGTGCCAGCAGCCCGGGACAGGGCGAGTCCCTCCACTTT
CASSPGQGESLHF
>TRBD1|TRBV6-2/TRBV6-3|TRBJ1-2|-
TGTGCCAGCAGTTCCCAGACAGGGGGCTGGTATGGCTACACCTTC
CASSSQTGGWYGYTF